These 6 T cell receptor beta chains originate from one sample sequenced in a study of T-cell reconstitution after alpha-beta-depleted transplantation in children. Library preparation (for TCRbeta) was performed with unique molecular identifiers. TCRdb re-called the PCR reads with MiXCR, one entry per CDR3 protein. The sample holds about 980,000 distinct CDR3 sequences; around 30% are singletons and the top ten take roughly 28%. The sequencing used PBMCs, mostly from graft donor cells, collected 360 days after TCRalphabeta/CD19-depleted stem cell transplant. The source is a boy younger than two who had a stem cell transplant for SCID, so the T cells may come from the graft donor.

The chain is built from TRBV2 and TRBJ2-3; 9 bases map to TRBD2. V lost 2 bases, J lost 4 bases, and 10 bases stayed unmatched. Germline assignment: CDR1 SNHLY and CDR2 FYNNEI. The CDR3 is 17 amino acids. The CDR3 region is CASSERIPSGVADTQYF. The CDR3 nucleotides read TGTGCCAGCAGTGAAAGAATCCCTAGCGGGGTCGCAGATACGCAGTATTTT.

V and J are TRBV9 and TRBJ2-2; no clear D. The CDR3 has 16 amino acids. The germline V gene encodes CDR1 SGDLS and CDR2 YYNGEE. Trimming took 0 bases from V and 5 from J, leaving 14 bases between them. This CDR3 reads CASSVVSSPATGELFF. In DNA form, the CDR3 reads TGTGCCAGCAGCGTAGTGAGCAGCCCAGCGACCGGGGAGCTGTTTTTT.

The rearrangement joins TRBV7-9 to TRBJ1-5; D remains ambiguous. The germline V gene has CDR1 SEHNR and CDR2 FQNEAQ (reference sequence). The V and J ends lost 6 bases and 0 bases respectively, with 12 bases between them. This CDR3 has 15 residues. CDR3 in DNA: TGTGCCAGCAGTCAGGCCGACGGTAGCAATCAGCCCCAGCATTTT. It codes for CASSQADGSNQPQHF.

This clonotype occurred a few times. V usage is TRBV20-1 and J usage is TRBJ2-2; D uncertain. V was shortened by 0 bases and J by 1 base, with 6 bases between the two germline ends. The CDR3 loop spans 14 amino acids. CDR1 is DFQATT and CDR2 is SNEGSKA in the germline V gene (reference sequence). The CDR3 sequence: CSARDEGNTGELFF. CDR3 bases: TGCAGTGCTAGAGATGAAGGGAACACCGGGGAGCTGTTTTTT.

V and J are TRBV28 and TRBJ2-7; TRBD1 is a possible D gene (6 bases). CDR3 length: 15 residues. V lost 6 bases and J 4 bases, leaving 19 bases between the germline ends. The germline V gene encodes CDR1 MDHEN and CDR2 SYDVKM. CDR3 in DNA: TGTGCCAGCAGCTCCCGCAGGGGTCTCCGGTACGAGCAGTACTTC. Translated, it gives CASSSRRGLRYEQYF.

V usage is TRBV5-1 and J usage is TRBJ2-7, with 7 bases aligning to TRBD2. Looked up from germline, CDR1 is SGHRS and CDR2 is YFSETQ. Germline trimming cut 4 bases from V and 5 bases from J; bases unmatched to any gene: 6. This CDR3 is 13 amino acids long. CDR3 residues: CASSPGLRNEQYF. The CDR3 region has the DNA TGCGCCAGCAGCCCGGGACTAAGGAACGAGCAGTACTTC.